Listed below are T cell receptor beta chains from one sample, sequenced in a study of CD8+ T cells in alopecia areata. Data came from immunoSEQ multiplex PCR; TCRdb stores just in-frame clones and leaves some out. Of approximately 91,000 clones listed, around 44% are singletons. Sequences were obtained from CD4+ T cells sorted from blood. All receptors derive from a human donor with alopecia areata. CDR3s include the opening cysteine and the closing phenylalanine or tryptophan. D genes are given only for firm matches. Clone size, where shown, is once, few, many, or a class for clones that have expanded.

j_call d_call v_call clone_size cdr3_aa cdr3_nt
TRBJ2-5 NA TRBV20-1 NA CSARIGETQYF TGCAGTGCTAGAATCGGGGAGACCCAGTACTTC
TRBJ1-5 NA TRBV7-2 many CASSLTPSVAQHF TGTGCCAGCAGCCTTACACCCTCAGTAGCCCAGCATTTT
TRBJ2-7 NA TRBV21-1 medium-sized CASSNLRGGRVGEQYF TGTGCCAGCAGCAACCTCCGGGGTGGGAGGGTAGGCGAGCAGTACTTC
TRBJ2-2 NA TRBV4-1 NA CASRVRGFLPAGELFF TGCGCCAGCAGGGTCCGTGGGTTCCTACCTGCCGGGGAGCTGTTTTTT
TRBJ2-7 TRBD2 TRBV7-2 NA CASSFLAGGPQYEQYF TGTGCCAGCAGCTTCCTAGCGGGAGGGCCCCAGTACGAGCAGTACTTC
TRBJ2-4 NA TRBV10-3 few CAISESGLRGKNIQYF TGTGCCATCAGTGAGTCGGGACTGCGTGGCAAAAACATTCAGTACTTC
TRBJ2-7 NA TRBV4-1 few CASSRIAGISYEQYF TGCGCCAGCAGCCGGATCGCAGGGATCTCCTACGAGCAGTACTTC
TRBJ2-1 NA TRBV2 few CASSVGHNEQFF TGTGCCAGCAGTGTAGGCCACAATGAGCAGTTCTTC
TRBJ2-1 NA TRBV21-1 NA CASSINPGLAGGQTYNEQFF TGTGCCAGCAGCATCAACCCGGGACTAGCGGGAGGGCAGACGTACAATGAGCAGTTCTTC
TRBJ2-3 NA TRBV18 NA CASSLIREDTQYF TGTGCCAGCTCGCTGATCCGGGAAGATACGCAGTATTTT
TRBJ1-1 NA TRBV29-1 NA CSVALQLRTEAFF TGCAGCGTTGCATTGCAGTTGAGGACTGAAGCTTTCTTT
TRBJ1-1 NA TRBV20-1 NA CSSQGNTEAFF TGCAGTTCCCAGGGTAACACTGAAGCTTTCTTT
TRBJ2-5 NA TRBV6-5 NA CASSYSRQGQETQYF TGTGCCAGCAGTTACTCTCGGCAGGGGCAAGAGACCCAGTACTTC
TRBJ2-7 NA TRBV2 NA CASTKDSYEQYF TGTGCCAGCACTAAAGACTCCTACGAGCAGTACTTC
TRBJ2-5 TRBD2 TRBV15 NA CATSWGSGGQETQYF TGTGCCACCAGCTGGGGTAGCGGGGGACAAGAGACCCAGTACTTC
TRBJ2-5 NA TRBV29-1 NA CSVGTTGAAGETQYF TGCAGCGTAGGAACTACCGGGGCCGCGGGGGAGACCCAGTACTTC